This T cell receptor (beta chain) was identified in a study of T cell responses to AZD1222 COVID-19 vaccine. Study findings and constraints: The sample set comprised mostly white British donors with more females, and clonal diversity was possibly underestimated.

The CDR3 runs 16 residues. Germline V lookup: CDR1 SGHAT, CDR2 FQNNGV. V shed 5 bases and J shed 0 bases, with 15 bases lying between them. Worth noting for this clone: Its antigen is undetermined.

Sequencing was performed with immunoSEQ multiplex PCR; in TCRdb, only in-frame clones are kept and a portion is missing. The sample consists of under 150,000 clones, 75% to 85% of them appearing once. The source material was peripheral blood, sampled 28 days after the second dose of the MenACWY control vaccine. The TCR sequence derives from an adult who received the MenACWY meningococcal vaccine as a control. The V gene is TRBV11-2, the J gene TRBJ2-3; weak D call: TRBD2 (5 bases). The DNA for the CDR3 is TGTGCCAGCAGCAAAACCTCAGCGGCTAGCACAGATACGCAGTATTTT. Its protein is CASSKTSAASTDTQYF.